One and the same sample provided the 25 T cell receptor beta chains below, sequenced in a study of blood T cell repertoires in COVID-19. Sequencing used immunoSEQ multiplex PCR; TCRdb keeps in-frame clones, though not all of them. The sample consists of some 200,000 clones, 81% of them appearing once. The sequenced material came from peripheral blood. These TCRs come from a woman of 80 years or more with COVID-19, enrolled during active disease.

The V call is TRBV3-1 (or the pseudogene TRBV3-2), the J call TRBJ2-1; maybe TRBD2 (6 bases). Germline values: CDR1 LGHDT, CDR2 YNNKEL (reference sequence). The CDR3 has 12 residues. Trimming left V 3 bases short and J 10 bases short, with 10 bases between. This CDR3 is CASSQGGAEQFF. CDR3 DNA: TGTGCCAGCAGCCAGGGCGGGGCAGAGCAGTTCTTC.

V usage is TRBV5-1 and J usage is TRBJ2-2, with 9 bases fitting TRBD1. Germline CDR1 is SGHRS and CDR2 is YFSETQ. This CDR3 has 16 amino acids. V lost 2 bases, J lost 4 bases, and 6 bases stayed unmatched. CDR3 region: CASSLGQGRGTGELFF. The CDR3 DNA reads as TGCGCCAGCAGCTTAGGACAGGGGAGAGGCACCGGGGAGCTGTTTTTT.

The chain recombines TRBV5-1 with TRBJ2-3; 13 nucleotides align to TRBD2. J lost 6 bases, V lost 5 bases, and 6 bases had no gene match. Per germline, CDR1 SGHRS and CDR2 YFSETQ. The length of the CDR3 is 15 residues. Here the CDR3 reads CASRPGLAGVDTQYF. In DNA form, the CDR3 reads TGCGCCAGCAGACCTGGACTAGCGGGAGTGGATACGCAGTATTTT.

The chain combines TRBV10-3 with TRBJ2-7, with D possibly being TRBD2 (6 bases). Trimming cost V 2 bases and J 0 bases, with 11 bases left between them. The CDR3 has 15 residues. Germline-derived CDR1 and CDR2 are ENHRY and SYGVKD. CDR3 in DNA: TGTGCCATCAGTGAGAGTGGGGAGGCCTCCTACGAGCAGTACTTC. Translated: CAISESGEASYEQYF.

The genes are TRBV19 and TRBJ1-5, with 9 bases that match TRBD1. The CDR3 has 15 amino acids. The germline gives CDR1 LNHDA, CDR2 SQIVND (reference sequence). Trimming at V came to 4 bases and at J to 4 bases, leaving 5 bases not matched to a gene. CDR3 bases: TGTGCCAGTAGTACGACAGGGGGAAGGAATCAGCCCCAGCATTTT. Translation: CASSTTGGRNQPQHF.

CDR3 DNA sequence: TGTGCCAGCAGCCCCAACCCGACAGTCTATGGCTACACCTTC. It yields the protein CASSPNPTVYGYTF. J is TRBJ1-2 and V is TRBV7-9, with D perhaps TRBD1 (5 bases). CDR1 SEHNR and CDR2 FQNEAQ come from the germline V gene (reference sequence). The length of the CDR3 is 14 residues. V lost 5 bases and J lost 4, with 14 bases in between.

The rearrangement links TRBV18 to TRBJ1-6; D is uncertain. Germline values: CDR1 KGHSH, CDR2 LQKENI. Trimming stripped 3 bases from V and 6 bases from J, with 15 bases between. The CDR3 has 16 residues. CDR3 sequence: CASSPSQVGANSPLHF. The CDR3 DNA follows: TGTGCCAGCTCACCCAGCCAGGTGGGAGCTAATTCACCCCTCCACTTT. Filled out from reference TRBV18 and TRBJ1-6, the complete variable domain reads NAGVMQNPRHLVRRRGQEARLRCSPMKGHSHVYWYRQLPEEGLKFMVYLQKENIIDESGMPKERFSAEFPKEGPSILRIQQVVRGDSAAYFCASSPSQVGANSPLHFGNGTRLTVT.

V is TRBV27 and J is TRBJ1-6; 8 bases are a match to TRBD1. The length of the CDR3 is 21 residues. Germline CDR1 MNHEY, CDR2 SMNVEV (reference sequence). Unmatched junction bases numbered 20, after V lost 3 bases and J lost 4 bases. CDR3 in DNA: TGTGCCAGCAGTTTCTCCCTACCGGGACAGGAGGCCAGGTTTTATAATTCACCCCTCCACTTT. Translating it yields CASSFSLPGQEARFYNSPLHF.

The chain is built from TRBV19 and TRBJ2-5, with D possibly TRBD2 on 7 matching bases. The CDR3 length is 13 residues. Trimming removed 5 bases at V and 5 bases at J, with 12 bases between. The germline V gene encodes CDR1 LNHDA and CDR2 SQIVND (reference sequence). The CDR3, as DNA: TGTGCCAGTAGTGAACAGGGAGGGGAGACCCAGTACTTC. It is translated as CASSEQGGETQYF.

The CDR3 here is CASSLVFRHSYNEQFF. For the CDR3, the DNA is TGTGCCAGCAGCTTAGTTTTCAGGCACTCCTACAATGAGCAGTTCTTC. The genes are TRBV7-9 and TRBJ2-1; D call uncertain. The CDR3 runs to 16 residues. CDR1 and CDR2 (germline): SEHNR, FQNEAQ (reference sequence). V was pared by 1 base and J by 0 bases, with 10 bases between.

The gene calls are TRBV6-1 and TRBJ1-1, with 9 bases matching TRBD1. With 3 bases clipped from V and 3 bases from J, the junction kept 5 bases outside the gene matches. CDR3 length: 15 residues. Germline loops: CDR1 MNHNS, CDR2 SASEGT. CDR3 in amino acids: CASSDQTGGYTEAFF. DNA of the CDR3: TGTGCCAGCAGTGACCAAACAGGGGGCTACACTGAAGCTTTCTTT.

The V and J genes are TRBV28 and TRBJ2-7; 12 positions match TRBD2. V gave up 5 bases and J gave up 4 bases; unmatched junction bases: 9. The CDR3 is 16 residues long. Germline CDR1 and CDR2: MDHEN and SYDVKM. CDR3 nucleotide sequence: TGTGCCAGCAGTCCGCGACTAGCGGGAGCATTATACGAGCAGTACTTC. It specifies CASSPRLAGALYEQYF.

The CDR3: CASSNGGELFF. CDR3 DNA sequence: TGTGCCAGCAGCAACGGCGGGGAGCTGTTTTTT. J is TRBJ2-2 and V is TRBV9, with D unresolved. V was cut by 4 bases and J by 7 bases, with 5 bases left in between. The germline CDR1 and CDR2 sequences are SGDLS and YYNGEE. The CDR3 covers 11 residues.

The chain is built from TRBV7-9 and TRBJ2-2; the D is unclear. The CDR3 runs to 15 residues. Looked up from germline, CDR1 is SEHNR and CDR2 is FQNEAQ (reference sequence). The V and J ends lost 2 bases and 1 base respectively, with 8 bases between them. The CDR3 DNA reads TGTGCCAGCAGCTTATCACGGTTGAACACCGGGGAGCTGTTTTTT. This encodes CASSLSRLNTGELFF.

J is TRBJ1-5 and V is TRBV18; weak D call: TRBD1 (5 bases). The CDR3 has 14 residues. Germline CDR1 and CDR2: KGHSH and LQKENI. V lost 4 bases and J lost 4, with 11 bases in between. CDR3 nucleotides: TGTGCCAGCTCACTCACTGACAGTAATCAGCCCCAGCATTTT. Encoded protein: CASSLTDSNQPQHF.

Concerning this clone itself: Distinct nucleotide sequences in the sample also encode this CDR3. The rearrangement uses TRBV18 and TRBJ1-1; 9 bases are a match to TRBD1. Germline CDR1 and CDR2: KGHSH and LQKENI. V lost 2 bases, J lost 4 bases, and 2 bases stayed unmatched. This CDR3 is 14 amino acids long. For the CDR3, the DNA is TGTGCCAGCTCACCAGGACAGGGGTTCACTGAAGCTTTCTTT. It translates to CASSPGQGFTEAFF.

This rearrangement joins TRBV6-5 to TRBJ2-2, with TRBD2 as a possible D gene (6 bases). This CDR3 spans 15 amino acids. V lost 5 bases and J 5 bases, leaving 15 bases between the germline ends. Germline V gives CDR1 MNHEY, CDR2 SVGAGI. The DNA of the CDR3 is TGTGCCAGCAGTACCTTGGCGGGATCAACCGGGGAGCTGTTTTTT. As protein: CASSTLAGSTGELFF.

This clone was counted once. The rearrangement joins TRBV27 to TRBJ1-1; no clear D gene. The CDR3 has 13 amino acids. CDR1 and CDR2 from the germline V gene are MNHEY and SMNVEV (reference sequence). Trimming took 2 bases from V and 0 from J, leaving 4 bases between them. As DNA, the CDR3 is TGTGCCAGCAGTTTAGGCATGAACACTGAAGCTTTCTTT. The encoded protein is CASSLGMNTEAFF.

V gene TRBV5-1 combines with J gene TRBJ2-5; 7 bases map to TRBD2. V was clipped by 0 bases and J by 5 bases; unmatched bases: 4. The CDR3 contains 14 residues. From germline, CDR1 is SGHRS and CDR2 YFSETQ. The CDR3 DNA reads as TGCGCCAGCAGCTTGGGACTAGCTTTGGAGACCCAGTACTTC. Its translation: CASSLGLALETQYF.

CDR3 amino acids: CAISEGENSGNTIYF. CDR3 DNA sequence: TGTGCCATCAGTGAGGGGGAGAACTCTGGAAACACCATATATTTT. The chain has TRBV10-3 and TRBJ1-3; D is undetermined. Per the germline V gene, CDR1 is ENHRY and CDR2 is SYGVKD. Trimming took off 2 bases at V and 0 bases at J, with 8 bases between the two ends. The CDR3 spans 15 residues.

The chain links TRBV2 to TRBJ2-4; 11 positions match TRBD2. With 6 bases clipped from V and 0 bases from J, the junction kept 10 bases outside the gene matches. The CDR3 covers 18 residues. Germline CDR1 reads SNHLY; CDR2 reads FYNNEI. The DNA of the CDR3 is TGTGCCAGCAGAGACGGGACTAGCGGAACCCTAGCCAAAAACATTCAGTACTTC. It is translated as CASRDGTSGTLAKNIQYF.

As to this clone: The junction differs from germline at one of its ends, possibly a read error. This chain uses TRBV5-8 with TRBJ2-3; D is possibly TRBD1 (6 bases). This CDR3 spans 9 amino acids. The germline V gene encodes CDR1 SGHTS and CDR2 YDEGEE. CDR3 loop: CASSLGHPF. CDR3 nucleotides: TGTGCCAGCAGTTTGGGACACCCGTTT.

This rearrangement joins TRBV11-3 to TRBJ1-1, with D tentatively TRBD1 (5 bases). Germline values: CDR1 SGHNT, CDR2 YENEEA. V lost 4 bases and J lost 3, with 12 bases in between. The CDR3 consists of 14 residues. Written as DNA, the CDR3 is TGTGCCAGCAGCTCGTCCCCAGGGTACACTGAAGCTTTCTTT. Residues: CASSSSPGYTEAFF.

This clone was seen more than once but under ten times. This chain connects TRBV19 to TRBJ1-4; no clear D gene. This CDR3 is built from 11 residues. In germline, CDR1 is LNHDA, CDR2 SQIVND (reference sequence). Trimming stripped 7 bases from V and 8 bases from J, with 8 bases between. CDR3: CASTGGEKLFF. Here the CDR3 DNA reads TGTGCCAGTACGGGAGGGGAAAAACTGTTTTTT.

This clone occurred once. The chain couples TRBV6-5 to TRBJ2-1, with D maybe TRBD2 (6 bases). Looked up from germline, CDR1 is MNHEY and CDR2 is SVGAGI. The CDR3 totals 13 residues. V lost 10 bases and J 2 bases, leaving 12 bases between the germline ends. The CDR3, as DNA: TGTGCCACCCGGGACTTAGCCTACAATGAGCAGTTCTTC. It is translated as CATRDLAYNEQFF.